This T cell receptor beta chain was sequenced for a study of patients with pleural tuberculosis (dated by TCRdb to the mid-2010s). TCRdb records Illumina Genome Analyzer IIx as the sequencer. Through fastp at Q25 and MiXCR, TCRdb rebuilt clones from the public reads, retaining in-frame beta chains. CDR3 protein duplicates are merged, each entry listing the most common genes and DNA. The sample table shows 25,000 to 30,000 distinct CDR3 sequences, and over 15% are seen once. Of the sample, roughly 3.6% falls within the top ten clones. From the cysteine up to the phenylalanine, the CDR3 has a length of 14 residues. The retained sequence is limited to the CDR3, 42 bases, with the frame set at the first base. The germline V gene (reference sequence) supplies CDR1 SGHAT and CDR2 FQDESV. As for this clonotype: Its antigen is still unknown. The germline gene is not matched at one end of the junction; a read error may be the cause.

The clonotype was recovered from a human donor with pleural tuberculosis. The sequence is built from TRBV11-1 and TRBJ2-7; the D gene assignment is ambiguous. Sample: peripheral blood. The encoded CDR3 is CARSSLTDPYEQYF. The nucleotides read TGTGCCCGCAGCTCTCTAACGGACCCCTACGAGCAGTACTTC.